This T cell receptor (beta chain) emerged from a study of post-analysis software for immune sequencing data. Study overall: Recorded subtypes: relapsing-remitting, secondary progressive, progressive-relapsing; some patients unannotated. Study observations and caveats: Controls showed significantly higher normalized Chao1 diversity than did multiple sclerosis patients. Included in a set of about 5 TRBV segments more frequent in patients than controls were TRBV5-6, TRBV5-1 and TRBV20-1. By F measure, samples from a shared preparation batch strongly co-clustered.

Built from TCR beta cDNA, the libraries had unique molecular identifiers in them. The yield from around 1 to 10 million T cells was roughly 500,000 cDNA molecules in total. TCRdb processed the PCR reads anew with MiXCR; each CDR3 protein has one entry. This repertoire shows 800,000 to 950,000 distinct CDR3 sequences, about 53% found once; its top ten account for approximately 4.4%. CDR3 length equals 14 residues. V dropped 4 bases and J dropped 6 bases, with 13 bases sitting between them. On this clonotype itself: Antigen: not known.

Material: blood. The sequence was collected from a girl aged 10-17 years with multiple sclerosis. This chain connects TRBV12-3 or TRBV12-4 to TRBJ1-5, with no clear D. The CDR3 loop reads CASSYSDRPQPQHF. DNA for the CDR3: TGTGCCAGCAGTTATAGTGACCGACCTCAGCCCCAGCATTTT.